Sequencing of this T cell receptor (beta chain) was carried out in a study of Tregs in tolerant kidney transplant recipients. This CDR3 is 16 amino acids long. Trimming took 4 bases from V and 1 from J, leaving 16 bases between them. Germline V CDR1 and CDR2: KGHSH, LQKENI. Using immunoSEQ multiplex PCR, the repertoire was profiled, and TCRdb retains in-frame clones only, with some absent. The sample lists roughly 250,000 clones, roughly 80% seen once, with 0.55% to 0.65% in the top ten. Study-wide results and limits: Biological reproducibility was not directly addressed, but technical replication error appeared minimal.

Worth noting for this clone: Its antigen is unidentified.

V and J are TRBV18 and TRBJ1-1; D perhaps matches TRBD1 (6 bases). Sequencing was carried out using CD4+ T cells from blood. The receptor's source is a human donor in good health. The CDR3 sequence: CASSLSTGSGNTEAFF. The CDR3 coding sequence is TGTGCCAGCTCACTTTCCACAGGGTCGGGGAACACTGAAGCTTTCTTT.